The following is a T cell receptor beta chain sequence with its context. Its antigen is unidentified. These data belong to a study of blood T cells in healthy people across ages. Study-wide points: The long-lived group displayed more naive CD4+ cells, plus higher diversity, than the aged donors did. Strongly correlated with naive T cell percentage was TCR beta diversity. The study regarded diversity estimates from one million T cells as underestimates.

It was with a sample-barcoded 5' primer and a J-beta primer mix that a second PCR of about 6 to 11 cycles was run. TCRdb processed the 5' RACE reads anew with MiXCR; each CDR3 protein has one entry. The top ten clones hold 4% of a sample with 1,500,000 or so distinct CDR3 sequences, less than 45% of them seen once. V dropped 0 bases and J dropped 4 bases, with 10 bases sitting between them. This CDR3 has 16 amino acids. The germline V gene encodes CDR1 MNHEY and CDR2 SMNVEV (reference sequence). The V gene is TRBV27, the J gene TRBJ1-6; D unresolved. The source is a woman aged 18-29 years in good health. The specimen sequenced was blood. The DNA of the CDR3 is TGTGCCAGCAGTTTATCGGCAGGAAGATATAATTCACCCCTCCACTTT. It is translated as CASSLSAGRYNSPLHF.